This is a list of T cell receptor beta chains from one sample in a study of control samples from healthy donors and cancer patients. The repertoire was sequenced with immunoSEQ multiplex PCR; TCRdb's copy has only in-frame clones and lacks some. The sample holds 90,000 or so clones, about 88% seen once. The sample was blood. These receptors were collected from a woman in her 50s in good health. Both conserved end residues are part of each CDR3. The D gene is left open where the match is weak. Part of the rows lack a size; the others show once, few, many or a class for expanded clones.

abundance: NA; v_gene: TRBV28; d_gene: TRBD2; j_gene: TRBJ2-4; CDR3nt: TGTGCCAGCAGTGTACCGGGACTAGCGGGAGGAGCCAAAAACATTCAGTACTTC; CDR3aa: CASSVPGLAGGAKNIQYF
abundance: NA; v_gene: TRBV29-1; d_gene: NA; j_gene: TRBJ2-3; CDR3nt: TGCAGCGGTATTCTAGGGTATCCCTCTAATACGCAGTATTTT; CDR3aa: CSGILGYPSNTQYF
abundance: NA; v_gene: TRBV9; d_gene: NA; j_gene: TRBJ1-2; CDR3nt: TGTGCCAGCAGCGTAGGGGGTCCTAACTATGGCTACACCTTC; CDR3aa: CASSVGGPNYGYTF
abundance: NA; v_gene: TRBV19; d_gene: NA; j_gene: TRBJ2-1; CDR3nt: TGTGCCAGTAGAGGGGGGGTCGATGAGCAGTTCTTC; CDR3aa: CASRGGVDEQFF
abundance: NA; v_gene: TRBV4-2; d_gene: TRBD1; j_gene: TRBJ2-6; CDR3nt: TGTGCCAGCAGCCAAGATTGGCAGGGGGCGGGCGGGGCCAACGTCCTGACTTTC; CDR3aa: CASSQDWQGAGGANVLTF
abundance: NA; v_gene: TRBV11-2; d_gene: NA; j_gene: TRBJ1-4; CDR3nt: TGTGCCAGCAGCTTAGATGAGGGGCCAGGGTGGGAGGAAAAACTGTTTTTT; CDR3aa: CASSLDEGPGWEEKLFF
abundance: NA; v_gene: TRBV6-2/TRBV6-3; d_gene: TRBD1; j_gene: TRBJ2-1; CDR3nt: TGTGCCAGCAGTTACGGACAGGGCAATGAGCAGTTCTTC; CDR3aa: CASSYGQGNEQFF
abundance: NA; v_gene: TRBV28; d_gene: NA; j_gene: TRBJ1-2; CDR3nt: TGTGCCACCGAGTCTTCGGGGGCCCACTATGGCTACACCTTC; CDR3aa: CATESSGAHYGYTF
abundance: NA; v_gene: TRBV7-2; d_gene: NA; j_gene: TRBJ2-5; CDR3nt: TGTGCCAGCAGCAAACTCTTCGAGACCCAGTACTTC; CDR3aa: CASSKLFETQYF
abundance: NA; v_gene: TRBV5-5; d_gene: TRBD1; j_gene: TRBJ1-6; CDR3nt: TGTGCCAGCAGCCCGCCCCCCTCCACGACAGGGTGGCATTCACCCCTCCACTTT; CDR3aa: CASSPPPSTTGWHSPLHF
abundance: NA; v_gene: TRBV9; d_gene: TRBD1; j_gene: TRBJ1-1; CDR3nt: TGTGCCAGCAGTACAGGGGGCACTGAAGCTTTCTTT; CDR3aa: CASSTGGTEAFF
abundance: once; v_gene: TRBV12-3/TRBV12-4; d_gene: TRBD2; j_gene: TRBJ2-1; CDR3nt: TGTGCCAGCAGACGGACTAGCCACAATGAGCAGTTCTTC; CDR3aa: CASRRTSHNEQFF
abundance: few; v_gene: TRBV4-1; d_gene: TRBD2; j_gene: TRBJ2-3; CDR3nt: TGCGCCAGCAGCCTCCCGGGACTAGCGGGGGGACTACCTAGCACAGATACGCAGTATTTT; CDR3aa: CASSLPGLAGGLPSTDTQYF
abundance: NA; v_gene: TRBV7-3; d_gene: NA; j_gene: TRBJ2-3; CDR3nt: TGTGCCAGCAGCTCCTTCACCTCCCGAGGACCAGATACGCAGTATTTT; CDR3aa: CASSSFTSRGPDTQYF
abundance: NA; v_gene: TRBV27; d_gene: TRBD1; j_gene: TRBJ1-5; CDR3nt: TGTGCCAGCAGTTTAACGTCGGGGACAGGGGGCAAGAGTCAGCCCCAGCATTTT; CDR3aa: CASSLTSGTGGKSQPQHF
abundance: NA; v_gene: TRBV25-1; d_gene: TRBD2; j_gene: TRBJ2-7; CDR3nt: TGTGCCAGCAGTCCCGGACTAGCGGGGCCCTACGAGCAGTACTTC; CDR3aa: CASSPGLAGPYEQYF
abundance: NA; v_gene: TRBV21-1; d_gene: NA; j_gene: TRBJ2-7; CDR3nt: TGTGCCAGCATCCTAGCGGGGGGGCCTATAGGAAACGAGCAGTACTTC; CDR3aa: CASILAGGPIGNEQYF
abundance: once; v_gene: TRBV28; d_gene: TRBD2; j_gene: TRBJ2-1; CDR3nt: TGTGCCAGCAGTTCGGCAGGACTAGGAATTAACAATGAGCAGTTCTTC; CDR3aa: CASSSAGLGINNEQFF
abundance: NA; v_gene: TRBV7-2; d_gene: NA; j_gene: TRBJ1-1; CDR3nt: TGTGCCAGCAGACGAGACAGGAGGAACACTGAAGCTTTCTTT; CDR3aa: CASRRDRRNTEAFF
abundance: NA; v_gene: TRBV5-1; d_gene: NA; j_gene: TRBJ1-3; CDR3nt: TGCGCCAGCAGCTGGGACGGGGCTGACCGCTCTGGAAACACCATATATTTT; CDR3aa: CASSWDGADRSGNTIYF
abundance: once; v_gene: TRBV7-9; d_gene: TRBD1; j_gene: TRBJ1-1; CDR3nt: TGTGCCAGCAGCCGTGGGACAGGGAACACTGAAGCTTTCTTT; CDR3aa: CASSRGTGNTEAFF
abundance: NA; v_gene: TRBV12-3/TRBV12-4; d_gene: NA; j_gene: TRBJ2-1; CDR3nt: TGTGCCAGCAGTTGGGGTGGGGCTAAGTTCTTC; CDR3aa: CASSWGGAKFF
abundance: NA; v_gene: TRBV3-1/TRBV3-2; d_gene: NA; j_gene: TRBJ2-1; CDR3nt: TGTGCCAGCAGCCACCCTGCCCCCTTAAACAATGAGCAGTTCTTC; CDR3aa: CASSHPAPLNNEQFF
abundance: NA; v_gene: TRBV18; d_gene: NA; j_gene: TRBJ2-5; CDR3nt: TGTGCCAGCTCACCACCAGGGTCGATACAAGAGACCCAGTACTTC; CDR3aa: CASSPPGSIQETQYF
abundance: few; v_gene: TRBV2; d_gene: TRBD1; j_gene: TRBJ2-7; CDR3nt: TGTGCCAGCGTCCGGGACAGGGGACCCTACGAGCAGTACTTC; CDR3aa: CASVRDRGPYEQYF
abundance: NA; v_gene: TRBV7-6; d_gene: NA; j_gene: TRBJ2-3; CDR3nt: TGTGCCAGCAGCTTAGTGTTTGTTGGCCGGCTGGGGGATACGCAGTATTTT; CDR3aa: CASSLVFVGRLGDTQYF
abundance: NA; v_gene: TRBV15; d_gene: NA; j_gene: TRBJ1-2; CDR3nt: TGTGCCACCAGCAGAGGAATGGGGGAAAGGGATGGCTACACCTTC; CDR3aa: CATSRGMGERDGYTF
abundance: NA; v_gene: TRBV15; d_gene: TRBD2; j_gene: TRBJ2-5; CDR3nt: TGTGCCACCAGCAGCGGGCTAGCGGGGGGGCAAGAGACCCAGTACTTC; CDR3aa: CATSSGLAGGQETQYF
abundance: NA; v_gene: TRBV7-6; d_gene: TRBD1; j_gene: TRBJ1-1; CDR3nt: TGTGCCAGCAGCAGACAGGGGAACACTGAAGCTTTCTTT; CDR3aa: CASSRQGNTEAFF
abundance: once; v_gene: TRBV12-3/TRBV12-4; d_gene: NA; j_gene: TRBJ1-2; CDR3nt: TGTGCCAGCAGGGCCTCAGGGTCCCGTGGCTACACCTTC; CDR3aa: CASRASGSRGYTF
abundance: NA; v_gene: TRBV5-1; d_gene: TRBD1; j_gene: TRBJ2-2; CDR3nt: TGCGCCAGCAGCGATAGGACAGGGGATGGGGAGCTGTTTTTT; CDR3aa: CASSDRTGDGELFF
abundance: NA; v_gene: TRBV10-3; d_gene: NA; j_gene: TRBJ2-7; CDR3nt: TGTGCCATCAGTGCCAGGGATGGGAACGAGCAGTACTTC; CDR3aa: CAISARDGNEQYF
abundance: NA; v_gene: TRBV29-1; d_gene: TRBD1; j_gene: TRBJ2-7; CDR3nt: TGCAGCGTTGAATTTGGAACAGGGGGCTACGAGCAGTACTTC; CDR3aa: CSVEFGTGGYEQYF
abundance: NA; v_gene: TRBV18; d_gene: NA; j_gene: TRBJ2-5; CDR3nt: TGTGCCAGCTCACCAGCTTATCGTGAGAGCACAACCCAAGAGACCCAGTACTTC; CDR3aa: CASSPAYRESTTQETQYF
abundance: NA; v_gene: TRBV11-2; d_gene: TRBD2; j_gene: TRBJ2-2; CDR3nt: TGTGCCAGCAGCCCCGTAAACGTCGGGAGGACCGGGGAGCTGTTTTTT; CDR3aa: CASSPVNVGRTGELFF
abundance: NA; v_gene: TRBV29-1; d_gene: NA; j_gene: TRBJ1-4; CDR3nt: TGCAGCGTCCGGGCCGATGGGCTCGAAAAACTGTTTTTT; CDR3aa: CSVRADGLEKLFF
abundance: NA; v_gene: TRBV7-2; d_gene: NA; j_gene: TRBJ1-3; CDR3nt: TGTGCCAGCAGCCAACTACAGGGATCTGGAAACACCATATATTTT; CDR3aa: CASSQLQGSGNTIYF
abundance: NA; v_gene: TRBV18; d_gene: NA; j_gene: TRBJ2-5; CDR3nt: TGTGCCAGCTCCCGAGGATCTTATGAAGAAGAGACCCAGTACTTC; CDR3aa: CASSRGSYEEETQYF
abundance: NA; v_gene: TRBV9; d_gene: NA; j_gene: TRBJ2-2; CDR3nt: TGTGCCAGCAGCGTACAGGGGCCCGGGGAGCTGTTTTTT; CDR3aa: CASSVQGPGELFF
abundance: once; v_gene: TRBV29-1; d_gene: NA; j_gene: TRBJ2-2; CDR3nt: TGCAGCGTTGAAGCCCCTTGGAAGGGTAACACCGGGGAGCTGTTTTTT; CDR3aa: CSVEAPWKGNTGELFF
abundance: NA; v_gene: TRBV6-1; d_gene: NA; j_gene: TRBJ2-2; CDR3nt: TGTGCCAGCAGTGACAGGAACGGGGAGCTGTTTTTT; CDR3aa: CASSDRNGELFF
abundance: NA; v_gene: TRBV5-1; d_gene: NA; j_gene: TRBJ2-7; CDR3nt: TGCGCCAGCAGCTTCGGGGACACGACCTACGAGCAGTACTTC; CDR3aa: CASSFGDTTYEQYF
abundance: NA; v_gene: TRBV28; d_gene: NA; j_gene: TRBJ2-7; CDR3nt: TGTGCCAGCAGTTTAGTCCTGTACGAGCAGTACTTC; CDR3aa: CASSLVLYEQYF
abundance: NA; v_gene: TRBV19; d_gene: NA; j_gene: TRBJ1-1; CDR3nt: TGTGCCAGTAGTCCGATGGACCTCTGGAACACTGAAGCTTTCTTT; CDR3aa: CASSPMDLWNTEAFF
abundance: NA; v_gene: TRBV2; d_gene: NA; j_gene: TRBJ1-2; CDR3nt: TGTGCCAGCAGTGAGAGGGGTGGCTACACCTTC; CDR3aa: CASSERGGYTF